This TCR beta chain was profiled in a study of CD8 T cells in ankylosing spondylitis. One entry per CDR3 protein, called by TCRdb with MiXCR from the 5' RACE reads. Counted here are 200,000 to 300,000 distinct CDR3 sequences, approximately 10% occurring once; the ten biggest clones make up about 2.5%. In its sample, this clonotype was seen a few times. What it recognizes is unknown. General study points: Clones that were linked to disease were CD8+ and were relatively rare in peripheral blood. Blood from ankylosing spondylitis patients appeared to carry a characteristic eight-variant TCR beta motif. Reactive arthritis synovial fluid and blood previously showed some of these motif variants. Reportedly, matched ankylosing spondylitis synovial fluid was significantly enriched for disease-linked clones.

The CDR3 has 20 residues. V gave up 4 bases and J gave up 1 base; unmatched junction bases: 21. The V call is TRBV12-3 or TRBV12-4, the J call TRBJ1-1; 7 bases align to TRBD1. The TCR originated in a male donor with ankylosing spondylitis or in good health (not recorded which). Specimen: blood, either unsorted or a sorted T cell fraction (not recorded which). This CDR3 reads CASSSSVTGRALRGNTEAFF. CDR3 DNA: TGTGCCAGCAGTTCATCCGTGACAGGGAGAGCCCTGAGGGGGAACACTGAAGCTTTCTTT.